This is a list of T cell receptor beta chains from one sample in a study of regulatory T cells in long-lasting Graves disease. MiXCR was run by TCRdb on the multiplex PCR reads, yielding one entry per CDR3 protein. The sample lists about 360,000 distinct CDR3 sequences, 15% to 20% occurring once. Separately, the same data were catalogued under a study of T cells in Graves' hyperthyroidism and ophthalmopathy.

The sample was peripheral blood mononuclear cells (PBMCs), taken at new diagnosis, from a patient treated with antithyroid drugs. These receptors were collected from a woman in her late teens or twenties with Graves disease. Each CDR3 is given with its conserved first and last residue. Fields, in order: clone size, J gene, V gene, D gene, CDR3 protein, CDR3 DNA. D genes are given only for firm matches. Some rows have no size entry. The others give once, few or many, or a class for an expanded clone.

-	TRBJ1-6	TRBV28	-	CASSLLRTEPLHF	TGTGCCAGCAGTTTATTGAGGACGGAACCCCTCCACTTT
-	TRBJ2-1	TRBV13	TRBD2	CASSFPIWAGDFNGEQFF	TGTGCCAGCAGCTTCCCTATCTGGGCGGGAGACTTTAACGGTGAGCAGTTCTTC
many	TRBJ2-5	TRBV30	TRBD1	CAWSVQDRSSQYF	TGTGCCTGGAGTGTACAGGACAGGTCTTCCCAGTACTTC
many	TRBJ1-1	TRBV6-5	TRBD1	CASSSTRGRGGTEAFF	TGTGCCAGCAGTTCTACGAGGGGGCGGGGTGGAACTGAAGCTTTCTTT
many	TRBJ2-3	TRBV20-1	-	CSGIGGAGDTQYF	TGCAGTGGCATAGGTGGGGCGGGAGATACGCAGTATTTT
-	TRBJ1-1	TRBV11-1	-	CASSLAGGYAEAFF	TGTGCCAGCAGCTTAGCGGGAGGGTATGCTGAAGCTTTCTTT
many	TRBJ2-5	TRBV20-1	-	CSARVVEGRRETQYF	TGCAGTGCTAGAGTTGTGGAGGGGCGCCGGGAGACCCAGTACTTC
few	TRBJ1-1	TRBV7-9	-	CASSSSMRGIGTEAFF	TGTGCCAGCAGCTCCTCCATGCGGGGGATAGGCACTGAAGCTTTCTTT
many	TRBJ2-7	TRBV12-3/TRBV12-4	TRBD1	CASSFPGGTGLYF	TGTGCCAGCAGTTTTCCCGGGGGGACAGGGTTATACTTC
many	TRBJ2-1	TRBV10-3	TRBD2	CAISESGLAGASSPYNEQFF	TGTGCCATCAGTGAGTCGGGACTAGCGGGGGCCTCCAGCCCCTACAATGAGCAGTTCTTC
many	TRBJ2-2	TRBV12-3/TRBV12-4	-	CASTPTGAGELFF	TGTGCCAGCACCCCCACGGGGGCGGGGGAGCTGTTTTTT
-	TRBJ1-1	TRBV7-3	-	CASSLTRGLDTEAFF	TGTGCCAGCAGCTTAACGAGGGGGTTGGACACTGAAGCTTTCTTT
many	TRBJ2-5	TRBV6-2/TRBV6-3	-	CASSYSRVQETQYF	TGTGCCAGCAGTTACTCCAGGGTTCAAGAGACCCAGTACTTC
many	TRBJ2-7	TRBV10-3	TRBD2	CATKGLASYEQYF	TGTGCCACCAAGGGACTAGCGTCTTACGAGCAGTACTTC
many	TRBJ2-3	TRBV2	TRBD2	CASGRLGGGSSTDTQYF	TGTGCCAGTGGTCGTCTGGGGGGGGGATCTAGCACAGATACGCAGTATTTT